This TCR beta chain was recorded in a study of long-term antiretroviral therapy in people with HIV. Study as a whole: The 2015 immediate-ART recommendation was preceded by the earliest samples by about a decade.

Trimming pared 7 bases from V and 5 bases from J, leaving 14 bases between. The CDR3 has 14 residues. The germline gives CDR1 ENHRY, CDR2 SYGVKD. This clone was seen more than once but under ten times. At survey level, the immunoSEQ assay was run in its v3.0 version. Some clones are missing from TCRdb's copy, which holds only in-frame ones; the method was immunoSEQ multiplex PCR. The table lists around 30,000 clones, just under 80% of them singletons. This rearrangement joins TRBV10-3 to TRBJ2-2, with a tentative D call TRBD2 (6 bases). The receptor comes from a man aged 18 to 29 with HIV. The sample here was unsorted PBMCs, taken 1.5 years before starting antiretroviral therapy. The CDR3 spells CAITTGVGTGELFF. CDR3 nucleotide sequence: TGTGCCATCACCACGGGAGTAGGTACCGGGGAGCTGTTTTTT.